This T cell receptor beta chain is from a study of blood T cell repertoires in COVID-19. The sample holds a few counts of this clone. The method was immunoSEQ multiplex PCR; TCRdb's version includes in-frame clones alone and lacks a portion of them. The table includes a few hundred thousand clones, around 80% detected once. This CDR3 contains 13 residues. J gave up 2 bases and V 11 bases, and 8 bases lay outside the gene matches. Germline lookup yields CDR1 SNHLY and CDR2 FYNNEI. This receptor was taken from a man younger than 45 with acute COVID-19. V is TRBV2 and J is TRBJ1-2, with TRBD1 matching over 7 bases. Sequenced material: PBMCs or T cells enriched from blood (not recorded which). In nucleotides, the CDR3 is TGTGCCGGAGGGACAGAAACAAACTATGGCTACACCTTC. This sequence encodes CAGGTETNYGYTF.